This T cell receptor (beta chain) was recovered during a study of blood T cell repertoires in COVID-19. With V trimmed by 9 bases and J by 2 bases, 1 base remained unmatched. The germline V gene encodes CDR1 ENHRY and CDR2 SYGVKD. This CDR3 region has 12 residues. Libraries were prepared by immunoSEQ multiplex PCR; TCRdb keeps only in-frame clonotypes and omits some of them. The sample includes more than 300,000 clones, more than 75% of them seen just once. This clonotype was sampled from a woman aged 50 to 60 with acute or convalescent COVID-19. The chain uses TRBV10-3 and TRBJ2-3; 8 bases are shared with TRBD2. The sequenced material came from peripheral blood. CDR3 DNA: TGTGCCATAGCGGGAGCCACAGATACGCAGTATTTT. This gives the protein CAIAGATDTQYF.